The TCR beta chain described here comes from a study of T cell repertoires in cytomegalovirus infection. Background on the study: As its CMV epitopes, the study selected recently identified HLA-C-restricted and well-studied HLA-B-restricted targets. Overall study findings and caveats: Individuals carrying CMV plus the relevant HLA were identified by cumulative frequency of public TCR beta families. Clonotype analysis showed dominance of the ex vivo response by HLA-C-restricted CMV-specific TCR beta clonotypes.

Note on this clonotype: The antigen is unknown. Given a much more abundant clone one base away, this may be a read error.

From the reads, TCRdb called clonotypes with MiXCR, one entry per CDR3 protein. The table includes 700,000 to 850,000 distinct CDR3 sequences, approximately 32% detected once. The TCR originated in a human donor in good health (CMV status not recorded). Some clones in this sample may be carry-over from other donors' samples. Sequencing was performed on cultured CD8+ T cells from PBMCs, taken from culture after CMV antigen stimulation.

The CDR3 protein is CVSSFPGAGYSNQPQHF. As DNA, the CDR3 is TGTGTCAGCAGCTTCCCCGGGGCGGGATATAGCAATCAGCCCCAGCATTTT. This chain uses TRBV7-2 with TRBJ1-5; tentatively, D is TRBD1 (5 bases). Germline V gene data show CDR1 as SGHTA and CDR2 as FQGNSA. The CDR3 runs 17 residues. Complete variable domain (other parts from reference TRBV7-2 and TRBJ1-5): GAGVSQSPSNKVTEKGKDVELRCDPISGHTALYWYRQSLGQGLEFLIYFQGNSAPDKSGLPSDRFSAERTGGSVSTLTIQRTQQEDSAVYLCVSSFPGAGYSNQPQHFGDGTRLSIL.